Following are 28 T cell receptor beta chains from one sample sequenced in a study of OX40 agonist ivuxolimab in advanced cancers. Clones were sequenced by immunoSEQ multiplex PCR, and TCRdb holds only the in-frame ones, with some missing. Here the sample spans about 73,000 clones, about 92% being singletons. Material: CD4+ or CD8+ T cells sorted from blood, obtained in a trial of the OX40 agonist ivuxolimab. All receptors come from an adult with an advanced solid tumor such as melanoma, head and neck, liver or kidney cancer.

CDR3 nucleotides: TGTGCCAGCAGCTTAGCTGGACAGGAAGAAAAACTGTTTTTT. The encoded protein is CASSLAGQEEKLFF. The genes are TRBV13 and TRBJ1-4, with 7 nucleotides matching TRBD1. Germline V CDR1 and CDR2: PRHDT, FYEKMQ (reference sequence). The length of the CDR3 is 14 residues. Losses at the gene ends were 1 base for V and 8 bases for J; bases not matched to a gene: 4.

The chain recombines TRBV10-3 with TRBJ2-2, with TRBD2 identical over 7 bases. Germline CDR1 reads ENHRY; CDR2 reads SYGVKD. This CDR3 comprises 15 residues. The V and J ends lost 7 bases and 4 bases, in that order; junction bases with no gene match: 9. CDR3 in amino acids: CAINPRGEGTGELFF. CDR3 sequence (DNA): TGTGCCATCAACCCTCGGGGGGAAGGCACCGGGGAGCTGTTTTTT.

The genes are TRBV4-3 and TRBJ2-3; D is ambiguous. The CDR3 sequence is 15 residues long. CDR1 LGHNA and CDR2 YSLEER come from the germline V gene. Trimming pared 0 bases from V and 4 bases from J, leaving 11 bases between. CDR3 sequence: CASSQENDLADTQYF. Written as DNA, the CDR3 is TGCGCCAGCAGCCAAGAGAACGACCTCGCAGATACGCAGTATTTT.

V and J are TRBV29-1 and TRBJ2-7; the D call may be TRBD1 or TRBD2 (6 bases each). The CDR3 covers 17 residues. Trimming shortened V by 2 bases and J by 2 bases, and 22 bases separated the two germline ends. Germline V gene sequence: CDR1 SQVTM, CDR2 ANQGSEA. The CDR3: CSVESLRRDTHAYEQYF. The CDR3 DNA follows: TGCAGCGTTGAATCACTAAGGCGGGACACCCATGCCTACGAGCAGTACTTC.

V usage is TRBV23-1 and J usage is TRBJ1-2; 7 nucleotides agree with TRBD1. TRBV23-1 is flagged as an ORF with uncertain function. Trimming removed 1 base from V and 4 bases from J; junction bases left unmatched: 15. CDR3 length: 18 residues. For the CDR3, the DNA is TGCGCCAGCAGTCAATTATCTCGGGTCAGGGGGTTGGGCTATGGCTACACCTTC. Its protein product is CASSQLSRVRGLGYGYTF.

The chain couples TRBV6-1 to TRBJ1-1; D unresolved. With 0 bases removed from V and 3 bases from J, the gap between germline ends came to 14 bases. Germline-derived CDR1 and CDR2 are MNHNS and SASEGT. CDR3 length: 16 amino acids. CDR3 residues: CASSEAGVQLYTEAFF. The CDR3 coding sequence is TGTGCCAGCAGTGAAGCTGGGGTACAGTTATACACTGAAGCTTTCTTT.

The chain joins TRBV9 to TRBJ1-2; D not certain. CDR1 is SGDLS, CDR2 YYNGEE, per germline. The CDR3 covers 14 residues. The V end lost 4 bases, the J end lost 2 bases, and 12 bases lay between the germline ends. CDR3 loop: CASSSADGNYGYTF. In DNA form, the CDR3 reads TGTGCCAGCAGCTCTGCGGACGGGAACTATGGCTACACCTTC.

This clone was detected once. V is TRBV9 and J is TRBJ2-7; D tentatively fits TRBD1 or TRBD2 (7 bases each). This CDR3 is 14 amino acids long. The germline V gene encodes CDR1 SGDLS and CDR2 YYNGEE. Deletions cut 0 bases from V and 5 bases from J, with 12 bases between. DNA of the CDR3: TGTGCCAGCAGCGTAGATTCAGGGGGGGACGAGCAGTACTTC. Protein product: CASSVDSGGDEQYF.

The gene calls are TRBV5-6 and TRBJ2-7; D gene uncertain. The V end lost 0 bases, the J end lost 6 bases, and 10 bases lay between the germline ends. Germline V CDR1 and CDR2: SGHDT, YYEEEE. CDR3 size: 13 residues. CDR3 sequence reads: CASSLVGVVEQYF. CDR3 nucleotides: TGTGCCAGCAGCTTGGTTGGGGTGGTCGAGCAGTACTTC.

The chain combines TRBV14 with TRBJ1-2; weak D call: TRBD1 (5 bases). V lost 1 base to trimming and J lost 5 bases, with 11 bases between them. Germline loops: CDR1 SGHDN, CDR2 FVKESK. The length of the CDR3 is 14 residues. The CDR3 bases are TGTGCCAGCAGCCAAGTCCAAGGGGCTTATGGCTACACCTTC. Residues: CASSQVQGAYGYTF.

The V and J genes are TRBV10-3 and TRBJ2-7; 7 bases map to TRBD2. The V and J ends lost 6 bases and 3 bases, in that order; junction bases with no gene match: 5. CDR1 ENHRY and CDR2 SYGVKD come from the germline V gene. The CDR3 totals 13 residues. This CDR3 reads CAIRPGTNYEQYF. DNA of the CDR3: TGTGCCATCAGACCCGGGACTAACTACGAGCAGTACTTC.

The J gene is TRBJ1-4, the V gene TRBV4-1, with D unresolved. The CDR3 covers 14 residues. V was cut by 1 base and J by 8 bases, with 11 bases left in between. The V gene's germline CDR1 is MGHRA and CDR2 YSYEKL. The CDR3 DNA is TGCGCCAGCAGCCAAGTGGAGGACGTGGAAAAACTGTTTTTT. Translating gives CASSQVEDVEKLFF.

The genes are TRBV6-5 and TRBJ1-1; tentatively, D is TRBD1 (6 bases). CDR1 and CDR2 from the germline V gene are MNHEY and SVGAGI. V lost 4 bases to trimming and J lost 3 bases, with 12 bases between them. The CDR3 runs to 14 residues. In DNA, the CDR3 is TGTGCCAGCAGTTGGACAGAAGGGCACACTGAAGCTTTCTTT. It specifies CASSWTEGHTEAFF.

The V and J genes are TRBV7-2 and TRBJ1-2, with 10 bases that match TRBD1. The CDR3 extends over 18 amino acids. Germline CDR1 SGHTA, CDR2 FQGNSA. Trimming removed 1 base from V and 4 bases from J; junction bases left unmatched: 12. CDR3 DNA sequence: TGTGCCAGCAGCTTAGGATTGACAGGGGGCCTCGGATCCTATGGCTACACCTTC. Translation gives CASSLGLTGGLGSYGYTF.

The genes are TRBV9 and TRBJ1-2; D uncertain. The germline V and J ends were trimmed by 0 bases and 3 bases, with 12 bases remaining between them. Germline V gives CDR1 SGDLS, CDR2 YYNGEE. This CDR3 has 15 residues. The CDR3 loop reads CASSVGEAAYYGYTF. CDR3 sequence (DNA): TGTGCCAGCAGCGTAGGTGAGGCGGCTTACTATGGCTACACCTTC. Combining the CDR3 with reference TRBV9 and TRBJ1-2 gives the whole variable domain DSGVTQTPKHLITATGQRVTLRCSPRSGDLSVYWYQQSLDQGLQFLIQYYNGEERAKGNILERFSAQQFPDLHSELNLSSLELGDSALYFCASSVGEAAYYGYTFGSGTRLTVV.

This clone was seen a single time. The chain recombines TRBV11-2 with TRBJ2-2, with D unresolved. Germline V gene data show CDR1 as SGHAT and CDR2 as FQNNGV. The CDR3 is 11 amino acids. The germline V and J ends were trimmed by 5 bases and 6 bases, with 4 bases remaining between them. The CDR3 sequence: CASSPPGELFF. The CDR3 nucleotides read TGTGCCAGCAGCCCCCCCGGGGAGCTGTTTTTT.

The V gene is TRBV29-1, the J gene TRBJ1-2; 8 bases fit TRBD1. V lost 0 bases, J lost 2 bases, and 5 bases stayed unmatched. Germline V lookup: CDR1 SQVTM, CDR2 ANQGSEA. This CDR3 is 15 amino acids long. This CDR3 reads CSVEDWTGSNYGYTF. DNA of the CDR3: TGCAGCGTTGAAGATTGGACAGGGTCCAACTATGGCTACACCTTC.

CDR3 nucleotide sequence: TGTGCCAGCAGTGACAGGGTGGAGGATGAAGCTTTCTTT. Amino acid sequence: CASSDRVEDEAFF. The chain couples TRBV2 to TRBJ1-1, with D possibly TRBD1 on 5 matching bases. Deletions cut 3 bases from V and 7 bases from J, with 12 bases between. Germline-derived CDR1 and CDR2 are SNHLY and FYNNEI. This CDR3 region has 13 residues.

The rearrangement uses TRBV13 and TRBJ1-1, with TRBD1 matching over 8 bases. This CDR3 region has 15 residues. Germline lookup yields CDR1 PRHDT and CDR2 FYEKMQ (reference sequence). The ends lost 4 bases at V and 4 bases at J; junction bases unmatched: 8. Written as DNA, the CDR3 is TGTGCCAGCAGCTCAGGGGGCCGAGGGGTCACTGAAGCTTTCTTT. The encoded protein is CASSSGGRGVTEAFF.

The chain couples TRBV25-1 to TRBJ2-7; the match to TRBD2 covers 7 bases. The CDR3 runs to 15 residues. CDR1 and CDR2 from the germline V gene are MGHDK and SYGVNS. The J segment lost 5 bases and the V segment lost 4 bases, leaving 11 bases of the junction unmatched. The CDR3 nucleotides read TGTGCCAGCAGTGGGACATGGGGAGGGGACGACGAGCAGTACTTC. This sequence encodes CASSGTWGGDDEQYF.

V gene TRBV7-6 combines with J gene TRBJ2-5, with a tentative D call TRBD1 (6 bases). The CDR3 extends over 17 amino acids. Germline CDR1 reads SGHVS; CDR2 reads FNYEAQ. The germline V and J ends were trimmed by 2 bases and 2 bases, with 18 bases remaining between them. The CDR3 spells CASSLQGVGGLQETQYF. For the CDR3, the DNA is TGTGCCAGCAGCTTACAAGGAGTTGGGGGCCTACAAGAGACCCAGTACTTC.

The V and J genes are TRBV7-9 and TRBJ2-1; 9 nucleotides agree with TRBD1. Germline values: CDR1 SEHNR, CDR2 FQNEAQ (reference sequence). The CDR3 has 13 amino acids. V lost 5 bases to trimming and J lost 8 bases; unmatched junction nucleotides: 4. This CDR3 is CASSLRQGDEQFF. CDR3 bases: TGTGCCAGCAGCCTCCGACAGGGGGATGAGCAGTTCTTC.

The chain recombines TRBV10-3 with TRBJ1-1; D uncertain. The CDR3 has 15 residues. The V and J ends lost 3 bases and 1 base respectively, with 12 bases between them. Per germline, CDR1 ENHRY and CDR2 SYGVKD. The DNA of the CDR3 is TGTGCCATCAGTGACCCTGGGCAGCGGAACACTGAAGCTTTCTTT. Translation: CAISDPGQRNTEAFF.

The chain links TRBV18 to TRBJ2-1; tentatively, D is TRBD1 or TRBD2 (6 bases each). The CDR3 is made up of 15 amino acids. Germline CDR1 and CDR2: KGHSH and LQKENI. The germline V and J ends were trimmed by 1 base and 0 bases, with 7 bases remaining between them. The DNA of the CDR3 is TGTGCCAGCTCACCACAGGGGGGCTCCTACAATGAGCAGTTCTTC. It translates to CASSPQGGSYNEQFF.

The gene calls are TRBV4-1 and TRBJ1-2; D call uncertain. CDR3 length equals 15 residues. The germline V and J ends were trimmed by 4 bases and 4 bases, with 16 bases remaining between them. The germline V gene encodes CDR1 MGHRA and CDR2 YSYEKL. Here the CDR3 reads CASSPSLAVRYGYTF. In DNA, the CDR3 is TGCGCCAGCAGCCCTAGCCTGGCGGTTCGCTATGGCTACACCTTC.

The rearrangement joins TRBV18 to TRBJ2-5; maybe TRBD2 (5 bases). Germline CDR1 KGHSH, CDR2 LQKENI. V lost 3 bases to trimming and J lost 0 bases, with 11 bases between them. The length of the CDR3 is 15 residues. CDR3 DNA sequence: TGTGCCAGCTCACCGGGAGAGGCGTACCAAGAGACCCAGTACTTC. It yields the protein CASSPGEAYQETQYF.

The chain employs TRBV6-1 and TRBJ2-7; maybe TRBD2 (6 bases). Germline CDR1 and CDR2: MNHNS and SASEGT. The CDR3 contains 13 residues. V was shortened by 7 bases and J by 4 bases, with 14 bases between the two germline ends. DNA for the CDR3: TGTGCCAGCAACGGGACTCCGGGGTACGAGCAGTACTTC. Translating it yields CASNGTPGYEQYF.

This rearrangement joins TRBV19 to TRBJ2-7; tentative D call: TRBD1 (7 bases). This CDR3 region has 14 residues. CDR1 LNHDA and CDR2 SQIVND come from the germline V gene (reference sequence). V lost 5 bases and J 0 bases, leaving 11 bases between the germline ends. This CDR3 reads CASSWGDSSYEQYF. The CDR3 region has the DNA TGTGCCAGTAGTTGGGGGGACAGCTCCTACGAGCAGTACTTC. Based on the CDR3 plus reference TRBV19 and TRBJ2-7, the full variable domain is DGGITQSPKYLFRKEGQNVTLSCEQNLNHDAMYWYRQDPGQGLRLIYYSQIVNDFQKGDIAEGYSVSREKKESFPLTVTSAQKNPTAFYLCASSWGDSSYEQYFGPGTRLTVT.